A single sample is the source of the 32 T cell receptor beta chains below, sequenced in a study of identical twins. One entry per CDR3 protein, called by TCRdb with MiXCR from the 5' RACE reads. The sample records 1.5 million to 2 million distinct CDR3 sequences, 32% being singletons. What was sequenced was cord blood. The source is a newborn girl in good health.

J is TRBJ1-6 and V is TRBV15; 8 bases fit TRBD1. This CDR3 spans 14 amino acids. Germline V gene sequence: CDR1 LNHNV, CDR2 YYDKDF (reference sequence). The trim removed 5 bases at V and 5 bases at J, leaving 2 bases unmatched. The chain's CDR3 is CATSLDRDNSPLHF. The DNA of the CDR3 is TGTGCCACCAGCCTGGACAGGGATAATTCACCCCTCCACTTT.

J is TRBJ2-7 and V is TRBV6-5, with 8 bases fitting TRBD1. This CDR3 is built from 14 residues. The germline V gene encodes CDR1 MNHEY and CDR2 SVGAGI. V lost 6 bases, J lost 4 bases, and 8 bases stayed unmatched. This CDR3 is CASSPRGRRYEQYF. Written as DNA, the CDR3 is TGTGCCAGCAGCCCCAGGGGGCGAAGGTACGAGCAGTACTTC.

This clonotype was counted only a few times. The rearrangement uses TRBV4-1 and TRBJ2-4; 10 positions match TRBD2. This CDR3 has 16 amino acids. V lost 5 bases and J lost 6; bases outside the gene matches: 10. Germline V gene data show CDR1 as MGHRA and CDR2 as YSYEKL. CDR3 sequence (DNA): TGCGCCAGCAGCAACCCTAGCGGGGGAAAAGGAAACATTCAGTACTTC. This sequence encodes CASSNPSGGKGNIQYF.

The chain recombines TRBV5-4 with TRBJ2-1; no clear D. From germline, CDR1 is SGHNT and CDR2 YYREEE (reference sequence). The CDR3 totals 15 residues. V lost 3 bases and J 4 bases, leaving 14 bases between the germline ends. The CDR3 sequence: CASSSWGSTYNEQFF. The CDR3 nucleotides read TGTGCCAGCAGCTCCTGGGGTAGTACGTACAATGAGCAGTTCTTC.

This rearrangement joins TRBV20-1 to TRBJ2-3; 8 nucleotides align to TRBD2. The CDR3 totals 14 residues. Losses at the gene ends were 6 bases for V and 6 bases for J; bases not matched to a gene: 11. Germline lookup yields CDR1 DFQATT and CDR2 SNEGSKA (reference sequence). In DNA form, the CDR3 reads TGCAGTGCCGCGGGGGGCCAACGGCTGGATACGCAGTATTTT. Its translation: CSAAGGQRLDTQYF.

The chain couples TRBV3-1 to TRBJ2-7; no definite D call. Germline CDR1 LGHDT, CDR2 YNNKEL (reference sequence). The CDR3 has 14 amino acids. V was cut by 4 bases and J by 2 bases, with 12 bases left in between. In nucleotides, the CDR3 is TGTGCCAGCAGCCGATTCCTCATCGCCTACGAGCAGTACTTC. This encodes CASSRFLIAYEQYF.

This clonotype was seen more than once but under ten times. A junction end diverges from the germline sequence, so it may reflect a read error. This chain connects TRBV27 to TRBJ2-1, with 10 bases that match TRBD2. The CDR3 has 15 residues. Germline CDR1 reads MNHEY; CDR2 reads SMNVEV (reference sequence). CDR3 bases: TGTGCCAGCACGGCTAGCGGGAGCTCCTACAGTGAGCAGTTCTTC. Translating it yields CASTASGSSYSEQFF.

This chain links TRBV21-1 with TRBJ2-5. TRBV21-1 is noted as a pseudogene. This CDR3 is 14 amino acids long. The chain's CDR3 is CASSKKPAQETQYF. The DNA for the CDR3 is TGTGCCAGCAGCAAAAAACCAGCCCAAGAGACCCAGTACTTC.

This clonotype appeared a few times. The CDR3 DNA sequence: TGTGCCAGCAGCAAAGGGGACAGGGGGCGCAATGAGCAGTACTTC. It encodes CASSKGDRGRNEQYF. The chain employs TRBV21-1 and TRBJ2-7; the D call in the table, TRBD1, was not verified against the DNA. TRBV21-1 is reported as a pseudogene. CDR3 size: 15 residues.

This clonotype appeared a few times. The J gene is TRBJ2-3, the V gene TRBV4-2, with TRBD1 matching over 8 bases. CDR1 LGHNA and CDR2 YNFKEQ come from the germline V gene. This CDR3 has 15 residues. Trimming removed 1 base from V and 4 bases from J; junction bases left unmatched: 4. CDR3 residues: CASSQGQGSADTQYF. For the CDR3, the DNA is TGTGCCAGCAGCCAAGGACAGGGGTCCGCAGATACGCAGTATTTT.

This clonotype was seen many times. This chain uses TRBV6-1 with TRBJ2-3; no firm D call. V lost 2 bases and J 6 bases, leaving 9 bases between the germline ends. Germline values: CDR1 MNHNS, CDR2 SASEGT. The CDR3 runs to 13 residues. CDR3 nucleotide sequence: TGTGCCAGCAGTGAACAGATCGGGGATACGCAGTATTTT. Protein product: CASSEQIGDTQYF.

J is TRBJ2-3 and V is TRBV18, with a tentative D call TRBD2 (7 bases). V was trimmed by 6 bases and J by 1 base, leaving 20 bases between them. The germline CDR1 and CDR2 sequences are KGHSH and LQKENI. The CDR3 contains 17 residues. The CDR3 loop reads CASSTQGRGGGTDTQYF. CDR3 nucleotide sequence: TGTGCCAGCTCTACTCAAGGTCGAGGGGGGGGCACAGATACGCAGTATTTT.

The table lists this clonotype with a few counts. The J gene is TRBJ1-2, the V gene TRBV18; TRBD1 matches 9 bases. Germline V lookup: CDR1 KGHSH, CDR2 LQKENI. The CDR3 covers 16 residues. Germline trimming cut 3 bases from V and 7 bases from J; bases unmatched to any gene: 12. CDR3 amino acids: CASSPADRDRVSGYTF. In DNA form, the CDR3 reads TGTGCCAGCTCACCCGCAGACCGGGACAGGGTTAGTGGCTACACCTTC.

Only a few counts were recorded for this clonotype. The chain carries TRBV20-1 and TRBJ2-3; TRBD1 aligns across 10 bases. The V gene end was trimmed by 0 bases and the J gene end by 3 bases; junction bases not matched to a gene: 3. Germline V gene data show CDR1 as DFQATT and CDR2 as SNEGSKA (reference sequence). The CDR3 runs 15 residues. DNA for the CDR3: TGCAGTGCTAGAGATCGACAGGGGGCAACAGATACGCAGTATTTT. This codes for CSARDRQGATDTQYF.

V and J are TRBV12-3 or TRBV12-4 and TRBJ1-5; maybe TRBD1 (5 bases). The CDR3 spans 15 residues. V shed 1 base and J shed 2 bases, with 9 bases lying between them. The CDR3 region is CASSLGDAGNQPQHF. The CDR3 DNA reads as TGTGCCAGCAGTTTAGGGGACGCGGGCAATCAGCCCCAGCATTTT.

This clonotype was seen only a few times. V gene TRBV20-1 combines with J gene TRBJ1-4; D unclear. Trimming shortened V by 3 bases and J by 0 bases, and 8 bases separated the two germline ends. The CDR3 has 14 amino acids. The germline CDR1 and CDR2 sequences are DFQATT and SNEGSKA (reference sequence). CDR3 in DNA: TGCAGTGCTAGGACGACCGCAACTAATGAAAAACTGTTTTTT. This gives the protein CSARTTATNEKLFF.

This sequence joins TRBV20-1 and TRBJ2-1; perhaps D is TRBD1 or TRBD2 (5 bases each). Germline values: CDR1 DFQATT, CDR2 SNEGSKA (reference sequence). Trimming left V 1 base short and J 0 bases short, with 25 bases between. The CDR3 consists of 20 residues. The CDR3 is CSARVPGTQRFPGSYNEQFF. DNA for the CDR3: TGCAGTGCTAGAGTCCCCGGGACCCAACGTTTCCCGGGCTCCTACAATGAGCAGTTCTTC.

This clonotype was picked up a small number of times. CDR3 coding DNA: TGCAGTGCTAGAGTACCGGGACTAGCGGGAGTTAGTGGGCAGTACTTC. Its protein is CSARVPGLAGVSGQYF. The V and J genes are TRBV20-1 and TRBJ2-5; 14 bases line up with TRBD2. The CDR3 is 16 amino acids. With V trimmed by 1 base and J by 11 bases, 12 bases remained unmatched. The V gene's germline CDR1 is DFQATT and CDR2 SNEGSKA (reference sequence).

With respect to this clonotype: Being one base from a much bigger clone, this may be a read error. The V call is TRBV20-1, the J call TRBJ2-1; D ambiguous. V was trimmed by 5 bases and J by 8 bases, leaving 19 bases between them. This CDR3 is built from 14 residues. Germline-derived CDR1 and CDR2 are DFQATT and SNEGSKA (reference sequence). The CDR3 loop reads CSAGSLKMSDEQFF. The CDR3 DNA follows: TGCAGTGCTGGCAGCCTAAAAATGTCCGATGAGCAGTTCTTC.

This clonotype has more than one count but fewer than ten. The CDR3 sequence: CSARGRITYEQYF. The CDR3 DNA follows: TGCAGTGCTAGGGGCCGGATCACCTACGAGCAGTACTTC. This chain links TRBV20-1 with TRBJ2-5; D gene uncertain. The J call is doubtful: the DNA matches TRBJ2-7 better. The CDR3 has 13 amino acids. Germline CDR1 DFQATT, CDR2 SNEGSKA (reference sequence).

V is TRBV5-1 and J is TRBJ2-3; tentatively, D is TRBD2 (6 bases). Germline assignment: CDR1 SGHRS and CDR2 YFSETQ. V was clipped by 0 bases and J by 4 bases, with 18 bases between them. CDR3 length: 17 residues. CDR3 coding DNA: TGCGCCAGCAGCTTGGGGCTAGGAGGGTGGGGCCCAGATACGCAGTATTTT. It translates to CASSLGLGGWGPDTQYF.

This clonotype was picked up many times. Written as DNA, the CDR3 is TGTGCCAGCAGTACTAGAAGTGTGGGCAATGAGCAGTTCTTC. Translation: CASSTRSVGNEQFF. The V and J genes are TRBV9 and TRBJ2-1; a possible D gene is TRBD2 (5 bases). Germline V gives CDR1 SGDLS, CDR2 YYNGEE. Trimming took 5 bases from V and 6 from J, leaving 15 bases between them. The CDR3 runs 14 residues.

Ten or more counts support this clonotype. The CDR3, as DNA: TGCGCCAGCAGCTCTTTGACTAGCGGGAGAGAACCTCGTCTGGGGACCCAGTACTTC. It yields the protein CASSSLTSGREPRLGTQYF. The chain links TRBV5-1 to TRBJ2-5; 12 positions match TRBD2. V shed 3 bases, J shed 7 bases, and the junction held 19 bases outside the gene matches. The germline CDR1 and CDR2 sequences are SGHRS and YFSETQ. CDR3 length: 19 amino acids.

This clonotype has a handful of counts. The chain recombines TRBV6-1 with TRBJ1-1; D not resolved. The germline CDR1 and CDR2 sequences are MNHNS and SASEGT. Trimming removed 3 bases at V and 1 base at J, with 18 bases between. This CDR3 spans 17 amino acids. The CDR3 sequence: CASSDHSRGRSNTEAFF. The CDR3 nucleotides are TGTGCCAGCAGTGATCATTCTCGAGGGCGGTCGAACACTGAAGCTTTCTTT.

This clonotype was recorded a few times. The chain joins TRBV3-1 to TRBJ2-1; 8 bases are a match to TRBD2. The DNA matches TRBJ2-7 better at its end, which makes the J call doubtful. CDR3 length: 17 residues. Per the germline V gene, CDR1 is LGHDT and CDR2 is YNNKEL (reference sequence). The CDR3 bases are TGTGCCAGCAGCCAAGATTTACGGGGGGGATCCTACAATGAGCAGTACTTC. Amino acids: CASSQDLRGGSYNEQYF.

The chain combines TRBV3-1 with TRBJ2-5; TRBD2 matches 10 bases. The J call may be wrong; the DNA end is better matched by TRBJ2-7. Germline CDR1 and CDR2: LGHDT and YNNKEL (reference sequence). The CDR3 has 19 amino acids. CDR3 DNA: TGTGCCAGCAGCCAAGATTACGGATTTGGACTAGCGGACTCCTACGAGCAGTACTTC. It yields the protein CASSQDYGFGLADSYEQYF.

The chain is built from TRBV11-2 and TRBJ2-1, with 10 positions matching TRBD2. CDR1 and CDR2 from the germline V gene are SGHAT and FQNNGV. The CDR3 has 15 amino acids. Trimming took 1 base from V and 8 from J; bases not matched to a gene: 5. The CDR3 DNA is TGTGCCAGCAGCTTAGGGACTAGCGGTTACGATGAGCAGTTCTTC. This encodes CASSLGTSGYDEQFF.

This clonotype was counted a single time. This CDR3 reads CASSPSGLKYEQYF. CDR3 sequence (DNA): TGTGCCAGCAGCCCTAGCGGACTTAAATACGAGCAGTACTTC. This rearrangement joins TRBV2 to TRBJ2-5; 7 nucleotides align to TRBD2. The J call is uncertain, as TRBJ2-7 better fits the DNA end. This CDR3 is built from 14 residues. Germline V gene sequence: CDR1 SNHLY, CDR2 FYNNEI.

The sample holds a few counts of this clonotype. This chain uses TRBV2 with TRBJ2-4, with TRBD1 as a possible D gene (6 bases). CDR3 length: 17 residues. Trimming left V 3 bases short and J 4 bases short, with 19 bases between. The germline V gene has CDR1 SNHLY and CDR2 FYNNEI. The CDR3 loop reads CASSEFFLRDKKNIQYF. Here the CDR3 DNA reads TGTGCCAGCAGTGAGTTTTTTCTTCGGGACAAAAAAAACATTCAGTACTTC.

This rearrangement joins TRBV2 to TRBJ2-5, with TRBD2 as a possible D gene (5 bases). The J call is in doubt because the DNA end fits TRBJ2-7 better. The CDR3 has 14 residues. CDR1 is SNHLY and CDR2 is FYNNEI in the germline V gene. The CDR3 sequence is CASRASGVPYEQYF. In DNA, the CDR3 is TGTGCCAGCAGGGCCTCCGGGGTACCCTACGAGCAGTACTTC.

The V gene is TRBV20-1, the J gene TRBJ1-2; 8 bases match TRBD1. The CDR3 is made up of 13 amino acids. V shed 3 bases, J shed 5 bases, and the junction held 5 bases outside the gene matches. Germline assignment: CDR1 DFQATT and CDR2 SNEGSKA (reference sequence). The CDR3 region is CSASRQGTYGYTF. In DNA, the CDR3 is TGCAGTGCTAGCAGACAGGGGACTTATGGCTACACCTTC.

This chain connects TRBV29-1 to TRBJ2-7, with TRBD1 matching 9 bases. The CDR3 consists of 14 residues. V trimming: 5 bases; J trimming: 1 base; junction bases outside the gene matches: 6. Looked up from germline, CDR1 is SQVTM and CDR2 is ANQGSEA. The CDR3 region is CSVTGTGLSYEQYF. CDR3 DNA sequence: TGCAGCGTTACCGGGACAGGGTTATCCTACGAGCAGTACTTC.